This TCR beta chain was captured in a study of response to subunit inactivated influenza vaccine. Study results and limitations: Researchers suggested that each seasonal influenza vaccination recruits few new T cells.

The CDR3 runs 15 residues. Germline V gene lookup returns CDR1 MNHNS and CDR2 SASEGT. After removal of 6 bases from V and 0 bases from J, the junction contained 4 bases not matched to a gene. From the RT-PCR reads, TCRdb called clonotypes with MiXCR, one entry per CDR3 protein. Here the sample spans around 850,000 distinct CDR3 sequences, around 20% being singletons. This clonotype has a handful of counts. Its matching antigen is unknown. This TCR was sampled from a man aged 50-60 years who received an inactivated influenza vaccine. The starting material was PBMCs from blood, obtained approximately 5 days after vaccination. V usage is TRBV6-1 and J usage is TRBJ2-2, with TRBD1 matching 7 bases. The CDR3 sequence: CASRKGQTNTGELFF. The CDR3 DNA reads as TGTGCCAGCAGAAAGGGACAGACGAACACCGGGGAGCTGTTTTTT.